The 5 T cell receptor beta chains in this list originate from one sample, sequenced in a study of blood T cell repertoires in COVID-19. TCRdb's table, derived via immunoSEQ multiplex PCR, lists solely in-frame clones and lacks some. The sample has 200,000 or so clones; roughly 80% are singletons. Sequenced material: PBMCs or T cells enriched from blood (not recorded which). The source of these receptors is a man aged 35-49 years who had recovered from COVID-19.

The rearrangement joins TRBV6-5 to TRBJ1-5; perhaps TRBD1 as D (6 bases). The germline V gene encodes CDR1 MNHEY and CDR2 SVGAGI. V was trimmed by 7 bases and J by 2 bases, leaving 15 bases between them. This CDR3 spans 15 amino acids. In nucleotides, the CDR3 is TGTGCCAGCACCAAAGACAGGTTGGGCAATCAGCCCCAGCATTTT. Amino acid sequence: CASTKDRLGNQPQHF.

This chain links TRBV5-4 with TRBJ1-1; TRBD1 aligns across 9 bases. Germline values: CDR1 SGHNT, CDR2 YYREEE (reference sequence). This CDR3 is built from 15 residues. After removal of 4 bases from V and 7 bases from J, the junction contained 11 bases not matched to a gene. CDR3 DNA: TGTGCCAGCAGCCGGGGACAGGGCCCCCAAAATGAAGCTTTCTTT. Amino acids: CASSRGQGPQNEAFF.

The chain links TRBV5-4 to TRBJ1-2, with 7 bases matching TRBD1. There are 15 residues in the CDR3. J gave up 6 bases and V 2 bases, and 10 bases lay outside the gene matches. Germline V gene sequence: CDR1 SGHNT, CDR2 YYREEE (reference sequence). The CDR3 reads CASSLLNEGAHGYTF. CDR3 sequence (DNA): TGTGCCAGCAGCTTACTGAACGAGGGGGCCCATGGCTACACCTTC.

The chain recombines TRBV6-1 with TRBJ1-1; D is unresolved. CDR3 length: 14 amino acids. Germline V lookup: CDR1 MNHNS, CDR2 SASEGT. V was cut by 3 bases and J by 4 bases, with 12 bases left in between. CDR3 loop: CASSEVYGGTEAFF. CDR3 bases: TGTGCCAGCAGTGAGGTATATGGCGGCACTGAAGCTTTCTTT.

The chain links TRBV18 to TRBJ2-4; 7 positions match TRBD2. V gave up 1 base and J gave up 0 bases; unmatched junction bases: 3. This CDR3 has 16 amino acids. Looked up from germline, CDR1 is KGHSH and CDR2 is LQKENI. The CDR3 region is CASSPRDYLAKNIQYF. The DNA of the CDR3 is TGTGCCAGCTCACCACGGGACTATTTAGCCAAAAACATTCAGTACTTC.